This TCR beta chain comes out of a study of cytomegalovirus exposure and HLA in healthy donors (dated by TCRdb to about 2017). Regarding the research as a whole: An earlier analysis of approximately 640 of the donors reported approximately 300 Gb of sequence data and some 120 million unique TCR beta sequences from some 180 million T cells. On average, 235,054 unique TCR beta nucleotide sequences were sequenced per donor among a few hundred genotyped donors of the cohort, with roughly 18% of those sequences being non-productive. In an earlier analysis of about 590 of the donors, high-throughput TCR beta sequencing was used to judge whether each TCR beta V gene segment behaved as functional or pseudogenic. A later analysis re-analyzed previously published TCR beta repertoires from roughly 630 donors and added high-resolution HLA genotyping to study TCR occurrence patterns. Roughly 5 DR-DQ haplotypes were handled as single units for association and clustering because linkage in the cohort was strong. The study was designed to test whether signatures of past pathogen exposure could be identified by cataloging public T cell receptors. The number of donors typed differed by locus, with roughly 629-640 for A, B, C, DRB1 and DQB1, 522 for DQA1, 606 for DPA1, and some 440 for DPB1. Donor age, sex, ethnicity and CMV serostatus were collected together with the repertoire data. A later genetic analysis used genome-wide SNP genotypes for about 65% of the roughly 670 donors, treating that subset as a discovery cohort. In the later analysis, no new phenotypic data were used to find candidate immune exposures; instead, reliance was placed on TCR beta sequences and their occurrence across donors. Approximately 310 gigabases of sequencing data and tens of millions of unique TCR sequences were included in an early release covering about 620 HLA-typed donors. In addition to the first cohort of several hundred subjects, a separate validation cohort of 130 or so different subjects was used. Class I and class II HLA loci were covered by the typing at four-digit resolution. The study combined high-throughput TCR immunosequencing, statistical association of individual TCRs with disease status, and machine learning to predict cytomegalovirus infection status. All discovery cohort repertoires had been generated using a single sequencing platform. Of the approximately 400 genotyped donors, over 80% were placed in the genetic ancestry cluster associated with self-reported Caucasian donors. The study profiled the T cell repertoires of 500 to 800 subjects by immunosequencing and related them to cytomegalovirus serostatus.

Results and caveats for the whole study, not just this receptor: According to a later analysis, TCR association rates differed among HLA loci, with DRB1 alleles showing the most associated TCRs and HLA-C alleles showing the fewest. Linkage disequilibrium might explain the correlated functional status among segregating V segments, but an unknown experimental factor could not be ruled out. Several of the top co-occurrence clusters appeared to be linked to parvovirus B19, influenza, CMV and Epstein-Barr virus, according to a later analysis. Sequencing depth was assumed to be roughly uniform across donors in the presence/absence analyses, though that assumption may not hold. In this cohort, only TCR beta chains were sequenced, and detectable features were limited by the absence of alpha or paired-chain data. A further reported finding was that TCR beta sequences accurately predicted the HLA-A and HLA-B alleles for most subjects in the first cohort. The classifier was reported to diagnose cytomegalovirus status with high specificity and sensitivity in both the original cohort and the validation cohort. According to a later genetic analysis, donors in an Asian-associated ancestry cluster had fewer N-insertions in productive TCRs than the approximately 700-donor mean. Because some donors lacked HLA typing at each locus, the association tests relied only on the typed subset. Some 15 rarely observed V segments, including chromosome 9 orphons, were excluded from the earlier analysis of about 600 of the donors because counts were too low. The 87-base-pair reads could not distinguish some IMGT-functional V segments, including TRBV6-2 and TRBV6-3, so those segments were excluded. An earlier analysis of approximately 500 of the donors showed that most TCR beta V segments appeared in productive rearrangements either about 87% or about 30% of the time, which broadly matched IMGT annotations. Immune exposure information for the cohort was limited to CMV serostatus. In a later analysis, most CMV-associated TCR beta chains were found to appear HLA-restricted, with HLA associations seemingly driven largely by CMV exposure. V-gene and J-gene trimming of TCR beta chains was associated with a missense DCLRE1C variant in a later genetic analysis, and the association was replicated in an independent cohort. The study gave a list of over 150 TCR beta chains associated with cytomegalovirus. When HLA alleles, especially DR and DQ, strongly co-occurred, attributing TCR associations to individual alleles was difficult. A later analysis found that HLA-associated TCR beta chains were more clonally expanded and had lower generation probabilities than equally common non-associated chains. Across donors, most TCR sequences were observed very rarely, whereas some public TCRs were present in many individuals. The authors suggested that the approach could potentially be extended to other disease states and immunological phenotypes. The sequencing pipeline was judged likely to have produced a cluster of highly shared sequence variants as a technical artifact. Three of the identified cytomegalovirus-associated TCR beta chains were confirmed in vitro to be specific for cytomegalovirus antigens. Specific HLA alleles were associated with roughly 16,000 TCR beta sequences at a false discovery rate of 0.05 in a later analysis.

Of note for this clone: The specificity of this receptor is unknown. Qualities for individual bases were not recorded, and no much larger clone is one base off.

The cohort consisted of hundreds of healthy bone marrow donors. All cohort members were sampled while nominally healthy, although unrecorded immune exposures were likely present. The donor tested CMV seropositive and was one of the 289 seropositive cohort members. Each donor provided a peripheral blood sample, and peripheral blood mononuclear cells were used for TCR beta sequencing. The Qiagen DNeasy Blood Extraction Kit was used to extract genomic DNA from the blood cell samples. Per the germline V gene (reference sequence), LNHDA is the CDR1 and SQIVND is the CDR2. Counted from cysteine to phenylalanine, this CDR3 has 14 amino acids. The read is trimmed to its CDR3 DNA, 42 bases read in frame from base 1. V ends up 7 bases short and J 10 bases short, with an unmatched junction base count of 11. Library preparation used the immunoSEQ multiplex PCR assay. For the multiplex PCR, a mixture combining 60 forward primers for TCR Vbeta segments and 13 reverse primers for TCR Jbeta segments was used. Amplification of the CDR3 region of rearranged TCR beta genes was performed with a multiplex PCR assay on genomic DNA. The amplified TCR beta libraries were sequenced on the Illumina HiSeq System as 87-base-pair reads. On the authors' methods: In a later analysis, 70 million to 95 million unique TCR beta chains were counted across the 690 or so repertoires, and roughly 11 million of these chains were shared by at least two donors. A nearest-neighbor algorithm error-corrected the raw reads and collapsed the reads into unique sequences, merging closely related sequences to remove PCR and sequencing errors. CDR3 sequences were aligned to IMGT reference sequences to assign V, D and J gene segments. For a sequence to be retained, at least a six-nucleotide match to both a V gene segment and a J gene segment was required. Rearrangements were classified as productive when the CDR3 lacked stop codons and remained in frame with V and J, and all other rearrangements were classified as non-productive. Following IMGT convention, CDR3 was defined as the stretch from the second conserved V-encoded cysteine up to the conserved J-encoded phenylalanine. The earlier analysis of 500 to 750 of the donors excluded any sequence lacking an unambiguous match to a single V gene segment. An earlier analysis of fewer than 750 of the donors classified V segments as functional when productive rearrangements were above 56.7% and as segregating when the standard deviation between donors was above 5%. To diagnose cytomegalovirus status from the catalog of TCR beta chain sequences, a statistical classification framework was built. In a later analysis, TCR nucleotide sequences were compared against IMGT/GENE-DB human TR gene sequences so that V and J genes could be assigned. In a later analysis, CDR3 sequences and most-parsimonious VDJ recombination scenarios were assigned using the TCRdist pipeline. In a later analysis, each TCR beta chain was defined by its CDR3 amino acid sequence together with its V-gene family, and reads without a unique V-gene family were excluded. As a way to deal with suspected cross-contamination and a sequencing artifact, a later analysis dropped 500 to 700 nucleotide sequences that were highly shared and had low generation probability. A later analysis calculated a clonal expansion index for each public chain from normalized within-repertoire ranks of inferred template counts. In a later analysis, generation probabilities were computed with a VDJ recombination model fitted to out-of-frame rearrangements, and the resulting probabilities were checked against IGoR. In a later analysis, hypergeometric tests were used to score TCR-TCR, TCR-HLA and TCR-CMV co-occurrence, with a repertoire-size bias correction applied to TCR pairs. False discovery rates were estimated in a later analysis by permuting HLA or CMV assignments 20 times. In a later analysis, co-occurring TCRs were grouped using DBSCAN, with TCRdist sequence similarity added in when clustering inside HLA-allele-positive subsets. Co-occurrence clustering excluded repertoires with fewer than 30,000 or more than 120,000 public chains, plus five with anomalous nucleotide sharing. In its TCRdb copy, this immuneACCESS table keeps in-frame sequences only and misses some clones. Where compared with another copy, unresolved V genes explain less than half of these, and the others have no known cause. Clonal size and the V and J genes are those of that table, whereas D and trimming came from the DNA. Within this sample are over 200,000 clones, with 70% to 85% of them counted one time only. Roughly 2.5% of the sample comes from the top ten.

The origin of this receptor is a woman aged 60-75 years in good health and CMV-seropositive. Sequenced input: PBMCs. The chain is encoded by TRBV19 joined to TRBJ2-1; 9 junctional bases match TRBD1. CDR3 protein: CASTQGQGFQEQFF. The DNA sequence is given as TGTGCCAGTACACAGGGACAGGGATTCCAGGAGCAGTTCTTC.